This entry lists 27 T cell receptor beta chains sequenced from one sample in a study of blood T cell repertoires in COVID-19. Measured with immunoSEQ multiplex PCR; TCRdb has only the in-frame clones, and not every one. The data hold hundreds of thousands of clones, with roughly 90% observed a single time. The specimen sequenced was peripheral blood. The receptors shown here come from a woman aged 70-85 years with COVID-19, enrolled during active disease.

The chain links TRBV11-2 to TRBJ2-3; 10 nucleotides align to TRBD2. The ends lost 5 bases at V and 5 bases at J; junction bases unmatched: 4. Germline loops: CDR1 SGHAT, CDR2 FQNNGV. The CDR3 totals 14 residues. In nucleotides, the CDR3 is TGTGCCAGCAGCCGGAGCGGGGGGGTAGATACGCAGTATTTT. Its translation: CASSRSGGVDTQYF.

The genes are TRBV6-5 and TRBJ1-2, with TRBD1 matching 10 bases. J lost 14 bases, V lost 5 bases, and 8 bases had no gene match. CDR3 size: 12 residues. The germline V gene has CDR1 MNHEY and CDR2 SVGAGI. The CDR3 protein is CASSRGQGSWTF. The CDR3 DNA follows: TGTGCCAGCAGTAGGGGACAGGGGTCTTGGACCTTC.

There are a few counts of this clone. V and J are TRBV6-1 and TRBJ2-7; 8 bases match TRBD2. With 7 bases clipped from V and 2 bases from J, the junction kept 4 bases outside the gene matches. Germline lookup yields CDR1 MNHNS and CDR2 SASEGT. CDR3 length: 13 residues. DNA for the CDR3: TGTGCCAGCACGAATAGCGGGACCTACGAGCAGTACTTC. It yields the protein CASTNSGTYEQYF.

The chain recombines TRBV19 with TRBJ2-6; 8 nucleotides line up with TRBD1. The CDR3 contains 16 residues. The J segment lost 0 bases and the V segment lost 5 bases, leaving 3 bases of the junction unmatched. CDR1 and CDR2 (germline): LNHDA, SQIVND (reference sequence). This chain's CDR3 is CASSRQGASGANVLTF. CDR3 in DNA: TGTGCCAGTAGTCGGCAGGGGGCCTCTGGGGCCAACGTCCTGACTTTC.

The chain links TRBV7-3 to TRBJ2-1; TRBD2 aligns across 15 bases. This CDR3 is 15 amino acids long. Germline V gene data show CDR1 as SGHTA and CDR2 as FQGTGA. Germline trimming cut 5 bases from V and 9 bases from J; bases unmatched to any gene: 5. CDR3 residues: CASSLPGLAGGEQFF. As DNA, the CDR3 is TGTGCCAGCAGCCTCCCGGGACTAGCGGGGGGTGAGCAGTTCTTC.

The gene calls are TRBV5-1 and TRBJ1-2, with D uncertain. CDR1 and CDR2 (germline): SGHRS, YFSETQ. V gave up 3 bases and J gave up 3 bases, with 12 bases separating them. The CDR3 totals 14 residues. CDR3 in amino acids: CASSSDRGYYGYTF. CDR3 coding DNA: TGCGCCAGCAGCTCCGACCGAGGGTACTATGGCTACACCTTC. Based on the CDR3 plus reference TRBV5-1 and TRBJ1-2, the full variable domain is KAGVTQTPRYLIKTRGQQVTLSCSPISGHRSVSWYQQTPGQGLQFLFEYFSETQRNKGNFPGRFSGRQFSNSRSEMNVSTLELGDSALYLCASSSDRGYYGYTFGSGTRLTVV.

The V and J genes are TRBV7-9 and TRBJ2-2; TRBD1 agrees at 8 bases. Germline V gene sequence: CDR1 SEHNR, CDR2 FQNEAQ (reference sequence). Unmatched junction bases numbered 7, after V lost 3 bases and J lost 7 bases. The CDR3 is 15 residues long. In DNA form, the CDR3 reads TGTGCCAGCAGCTTCCTGGACAGGGAGGTCGGGGAGCTGTTTTTT. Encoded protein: CASSFLDREVGELFF.

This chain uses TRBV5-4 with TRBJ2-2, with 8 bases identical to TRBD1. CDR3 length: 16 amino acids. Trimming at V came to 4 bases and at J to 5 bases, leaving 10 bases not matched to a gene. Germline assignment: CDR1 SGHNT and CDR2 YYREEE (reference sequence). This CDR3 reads CASSLQQGARTGELFF. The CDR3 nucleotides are TGTGCCAGCAGCCTCCAGCAGGGGGCGAGGACCGGGGAGCTGTTTTTT.

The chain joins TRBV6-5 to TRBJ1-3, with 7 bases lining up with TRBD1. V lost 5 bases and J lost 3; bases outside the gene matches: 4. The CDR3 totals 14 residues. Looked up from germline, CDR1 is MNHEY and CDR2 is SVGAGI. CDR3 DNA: TGTGCCAGCAGTCCCGACAGGGATGGAAACACCATATATTTT. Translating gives CASSPDRDGNTIYF.

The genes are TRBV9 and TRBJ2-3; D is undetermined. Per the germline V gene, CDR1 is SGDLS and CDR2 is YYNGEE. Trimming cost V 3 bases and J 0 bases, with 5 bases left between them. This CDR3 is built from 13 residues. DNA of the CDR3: TGTGCCAGCAGCGGTACTAGCACAGATACGCAGTATTTT. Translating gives CASSGTSTDTQYF.

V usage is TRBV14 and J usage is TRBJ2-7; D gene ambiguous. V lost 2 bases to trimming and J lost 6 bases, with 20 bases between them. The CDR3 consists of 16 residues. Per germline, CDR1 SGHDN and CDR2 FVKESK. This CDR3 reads CASSQILPGGSGEQYF. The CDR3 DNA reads TGTGCCAGCAGCCAAATTCTGCCGGGTGGGTCGGGCGAGCAGTACTTC.

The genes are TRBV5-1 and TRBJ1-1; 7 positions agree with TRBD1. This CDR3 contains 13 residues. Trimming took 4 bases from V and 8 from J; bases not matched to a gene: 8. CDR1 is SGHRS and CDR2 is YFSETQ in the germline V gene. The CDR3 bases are TGCGCCAGCAGCGAAAGACAGGGCGGAGAAGCTTTCTTT. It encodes CASSERQGGEAFF.

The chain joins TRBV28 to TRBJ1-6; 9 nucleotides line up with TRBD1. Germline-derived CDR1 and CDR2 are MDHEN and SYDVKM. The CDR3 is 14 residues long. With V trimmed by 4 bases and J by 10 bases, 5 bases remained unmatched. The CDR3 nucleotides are TGTGCCAGCAGTTCCCGGGACAGGGTGTCACCCCTCCACTTT. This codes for CASSSRDRVSPLHF.

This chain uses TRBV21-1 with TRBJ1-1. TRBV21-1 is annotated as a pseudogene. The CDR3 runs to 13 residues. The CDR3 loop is CASSKERGTEAFF. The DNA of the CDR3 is TGTGCCAGCAGCAAAGAGCGGGGCACTGAAGCTTTCTTT.

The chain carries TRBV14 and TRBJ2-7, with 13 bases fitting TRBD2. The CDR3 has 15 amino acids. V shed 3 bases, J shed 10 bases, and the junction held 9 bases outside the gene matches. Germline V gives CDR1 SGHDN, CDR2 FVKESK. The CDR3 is CASSHTSGGALGQYF. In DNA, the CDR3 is TGTGCCAGCAGCCACACTAGCGGGGGGGCCCTCGGACAGTACTTC.

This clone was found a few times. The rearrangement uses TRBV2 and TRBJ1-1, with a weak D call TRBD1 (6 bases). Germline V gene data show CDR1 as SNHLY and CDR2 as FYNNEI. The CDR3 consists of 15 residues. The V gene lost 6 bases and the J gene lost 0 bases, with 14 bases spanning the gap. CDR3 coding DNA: TGTGCCAGCAGAGCAGAACAGGGAATGAACACTGAAGCTTTCTTT. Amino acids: CASRAEQGMNTEAFF.

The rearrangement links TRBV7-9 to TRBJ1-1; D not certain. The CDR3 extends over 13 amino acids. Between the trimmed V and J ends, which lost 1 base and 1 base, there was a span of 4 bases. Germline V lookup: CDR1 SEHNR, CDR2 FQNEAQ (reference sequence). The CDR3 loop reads CASSLGRNTEAFF. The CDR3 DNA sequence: TGTGCCAGCAGCTTAGGTCGGAACACTGAAGCTTTCTTT.

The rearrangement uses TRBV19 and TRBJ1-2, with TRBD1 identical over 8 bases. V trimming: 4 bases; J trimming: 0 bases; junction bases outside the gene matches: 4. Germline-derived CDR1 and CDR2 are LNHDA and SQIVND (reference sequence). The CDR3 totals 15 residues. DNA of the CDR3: TGTGCCAGTAGTACTCGGACAGGGACTAACTATGGCTACACCTTC. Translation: CASSTRTGTNYGYTF.

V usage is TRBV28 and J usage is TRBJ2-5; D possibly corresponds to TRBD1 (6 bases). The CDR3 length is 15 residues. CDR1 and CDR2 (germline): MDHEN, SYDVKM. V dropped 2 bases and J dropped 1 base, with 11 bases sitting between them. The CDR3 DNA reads TGTGCCAGCAGTTTAAGTGGGGGCCGCCAAGAGACCCAGTACTTC. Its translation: CASSLSGGRQETQYF. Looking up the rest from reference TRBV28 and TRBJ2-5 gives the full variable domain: DVKVTQSSRYLVKRTGEKVFLECVQDMDHENMFWYRQDPGLGLRLIYFSYDVKMKEKGDIPEGYSVSREKKERFSLILESASTNQTSMYLCASSLSGGRQETQYFGPGTRLLVL.

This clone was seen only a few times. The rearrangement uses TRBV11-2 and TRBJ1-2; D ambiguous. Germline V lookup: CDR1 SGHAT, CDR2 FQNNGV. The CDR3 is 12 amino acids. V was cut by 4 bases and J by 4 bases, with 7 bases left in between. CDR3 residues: CASSSHSYGYTF. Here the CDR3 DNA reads TGTGCCAGCAGCTCCCACAGCTATGGCTACACCTTC.

CDR3 bases: TGTGCCAGTAGTATAGTTATCGAGGAGGGACCTTTCTTT. Protein: CASSIVIEEGPFF. The rearrangement links TRBV19 to TRBJ1-1; tentative D call: TRBD1 (5 bases). Germline assignment: CDR1 LNHDA and CDR2 SQIVND (reference sequence). The V end was cut by 1 base, the J end by 12 bases, with 15 bases between. CDR3 length equals 13 residues.

The CDR3 coding sequence is TGTGCCAGCGGTACCCTAACTAGCGGGGGCACAGATACGCAGTATTTT. Translating it yields CASGTLTSGGTDTQYF. This chain links TRBV27 with TRBJ2-3; 10 bases align to TRBD2. Losses at the gene ends were 8 bases for V and 1 base for J; bases not matched to a gene: 9. The CDR3 is 16 residues long. Germline CDR1 reads MNHEY; CDR2 reads SMNVEV (reference sequence).

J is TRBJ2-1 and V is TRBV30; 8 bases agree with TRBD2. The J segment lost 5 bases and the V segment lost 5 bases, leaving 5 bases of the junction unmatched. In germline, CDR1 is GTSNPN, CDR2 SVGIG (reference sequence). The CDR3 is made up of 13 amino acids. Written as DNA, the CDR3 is TGTGCCTGGGAACGGGGGGGAAACAATGAGCAGTTCTTC. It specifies CAWERGGNNEQFF.

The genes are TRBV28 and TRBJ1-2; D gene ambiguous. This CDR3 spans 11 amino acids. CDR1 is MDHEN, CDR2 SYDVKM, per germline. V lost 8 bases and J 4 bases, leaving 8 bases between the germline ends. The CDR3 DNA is TGTGCCAGCGGGCAGCTCTATGGCTACACCTTC. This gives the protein CASGQLYGYTF.

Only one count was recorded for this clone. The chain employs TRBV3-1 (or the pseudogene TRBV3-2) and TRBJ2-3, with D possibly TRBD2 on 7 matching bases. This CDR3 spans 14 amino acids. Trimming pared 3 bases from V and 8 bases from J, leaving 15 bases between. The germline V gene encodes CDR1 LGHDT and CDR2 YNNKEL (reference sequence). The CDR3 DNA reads TGTGCCAGCAGCCAGGGGGGGGCCGACGGTACGCAGTATTTT. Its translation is CASSQGGADGTQYF.

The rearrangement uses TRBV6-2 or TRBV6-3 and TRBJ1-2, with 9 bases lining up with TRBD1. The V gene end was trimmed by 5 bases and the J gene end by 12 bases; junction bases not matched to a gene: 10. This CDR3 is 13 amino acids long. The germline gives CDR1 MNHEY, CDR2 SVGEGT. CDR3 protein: CASSPRTGEGHTF. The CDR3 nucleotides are TGTGCCAGCAGTCCGCGGACAGGGGAGGGCCACACCTTC.

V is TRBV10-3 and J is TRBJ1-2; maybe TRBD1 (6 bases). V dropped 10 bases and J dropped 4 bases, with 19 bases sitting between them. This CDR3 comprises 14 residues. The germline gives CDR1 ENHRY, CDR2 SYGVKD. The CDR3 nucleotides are TGTGCCAGCCGTTTATCGGGGGGCGGCTATGGCTACACCTTC. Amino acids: CASRLSGGGYGYTF.